This T cell receptor (beta chain) was captured by sequencing in a study of T-cell memory formation after mild COVID-19. Findings and limits, study-wide: Clones that contracted clustered mainly in CM and EM if CD4+ and in EMRA if CD8+. Clones contracting across day 15 to 85 had a balanced CD4/CD8 profile; later expanding clones leaned CD4+.

Barcoded TCR alpha and TCR beta cDNA libraries with UMIs came from 5'RACE using constant-segment primers. TCRdb called the 5' RACE reads again in MiXCR, with one record for every CDR3 protein. Among under 300,000 distinct CDR3 sequences listed, roughly 15% were seen once. In its sample, this clonotype was seen a few times. No antigen is known for it. Trimming shortened V by 4 bases and J by 0 bases, and 9 bases separated the two germline ends. The germline V gene has CDR1 SGHVS and CDR2 FQNEAQ. The CDR3 extends over 14 amino acids. This chain joins TRBV7-8 and TRBJ1-1; D call uncertain. The source of this sequence is a man younger than 35 who had mild COVID-19 (a few samples of this study predate the infection). Cell type and time point are not known. Sequenced sample: PBMCs or a T cell subset sorted from them (not recorded which). CDR3 protein: CASSSTPLNTEAFF. The CDR3 DNA sequence: TGTGCCAGCAGCTCGACGCCCTTGAACACTGAAGCTTTCTTT.